The 22 T cell receptor beta chains given below trace back to one sample, sequenced in a study of cytomegalovirus exposure and HLA in healthy donors (dated by TCRdb to 2016 to 2017). Libraries were made using the immunoSEQ multiplex PCR assay. For the multiplex PCR, a mixture combining 60 forward primers for TCR Vbeta segments and 13 reverse primers for TCR Jbeta segments was used. In TCRdb, the immuneACCESS table is reduced to in-frame sequences with V and J assigned. These tables do not hold every clone; where another copy was compared, an unresolved V gene accounts for under half, and the others remain unexplained. Recorded for this sample are over 150,000 clones; 60% to 80% of them occurred a single time. The leading ten clones occupy about 1.3% of the sample. Sequencing was done on a sample of PBMCs. These receptors came from a man in his sixties in good health and CMV-seronegative.

This sequence joins TRBV4-1 and TRBJ2-5; D perhaps matches TRBD2 (5 bases). CDR1 is MGHRA and CDR2 is YSYEKL in the germline V gene. This CDR3 contains 16 residues. Trimming took off 1 base at V and 1 base at J, with 13 bases between the two ends. CDR3 sequence: CASSQAGNEGQETQYF. As DNA, the CDR3 is TGCGCCAGCAGCCAAGCCGGGAATGAGGGCCAAGAGACCCAGTACTTC.

V and J are TRBV15 and TRBJ2-7; tentatively, D is TRBD1 (6 bases). The germline V and J ends were trimmed by 0 bases and 2 bases, with 11 bases remaining between them. The germline CDR1 and CDR2 sequences are LNHNV and YYDKDF (reference sequence). This CDR3 region has 15 residues. The CDR3 protein is CATSREQGLTYEQYF. As DNA, the CDR3 is TGTGCCACCAGCAGAGAACAGGGCTTAACCTACGAGCAGTACTTC.

V and J are TRBV28 and TRBJ1-5; tentatively, D is TRBD1 (6 bases). This CDR3 contains 15 residues. The germline V gene has CDR1 MDHEN and CDR2 SYDVKM. The germline V and J ends were trimmed by 10 bases and 0 bases, with 16 bases remaining between them. The CDR3 protein is CATRGGGHSNQPQHF. The DNA for the CDR3 is TGTGCCACCCGCGGGGGGGGCCATAGCAATCAGCCCCAGCATTTT.

The chain uses TRBV7-2 and TRBJ2-2; the match to TRBD2 covers 7 bases. The CDR3 spans 16 residues. Germline V gives CDR1 SGHTA, CDR2 FQGNSA. V dropped 6 bases and J dropped 7; count of bases not matched to a gene: 14. CDR3 in amino acids: CASSPSGGRRGGELFF. The CDR3 DNA reads as TGTGCCAGCAGTCCGTCGGGCGGGAGAAGGGGCGGGGAGCTGTTTTTT.

The chain is built from TRBV7-9 and TRBJ2-5, with D perhaps TRBD2 (5 bases). Germline CDR1 is SEHNR and CDR2 is FQNEAQ (reference sequence). There are 13 residues in the CDR3. Trimming cost V 3 bases and J 2 bases, with 7 bases left between them. The CDR3 nucleotides are TGTGCCAGCAGCTTGTCGGGGCAAGAGACCCAGTACTTC. Its translation is CASSLSGQETQYF.

The genes are TRBV9 and TRBJ2-5, with D possibly matching TRBD2 (5 bases). Germline V gene data show CDR1 as SGDLS and CDR2 as YYNGEE. The CDR3 consists of 14 residues. V was trimmed by 0 bases and J by 5 bases, leaving 11 bases between them. This CDR3 reads CASSVGSGWETQYF. The CDR3 DNA is TGTGCCAGCAGCGTAGGTTCGGGGTGGGAGACCCAGTACTTC.

There are a few counts of this clone. This chain connects TRBV27 to TRBJ1-5, with D possibly TRBD1 on 5 matching bases. The CDR3 covers 13 residues. The V end was cut by 1 base, the J end by 6 bases, with 7 bases between. Germline assignment: CDR1 MNHEY and CDR2 SMNVEV (reference sequence). The CDR3 here is CASSLWGGQPQHF. CDR3 nucleotides: TGTGCCAGCAGTTTATGGGGGGGTCAGCCCCAGCATTTT.

The chain is built from TRBV4-1 and TRBJ2-7, with 9 positions matching TRBD2. Germline V gives CDR1 MGHRA, CDR2 YSYEKL. This CDR3 spans 12 amino acids. V lost 3 bases to trimming and J lost 9 bases; unmatched junction nucleotides: 3. CDR3 region: CASSQLAGRQYF. The DNA for the CDR3 is TGCGCCAGCAGCCAGCTAGCGGGACGGCAGTACTTC.

This chain uses TRBV30 with TRBJ2-7, with 8 bases identical to TRBD1. The CDR3 totals 12 residues. Looked up from germline, CDR1 is GTSNPN and CDR2 is SVGIG (reference sequence). After removal of 4 bases from V and 6 bases from J, the junction contained 5 bases not matched to a gene. The CDR3 is CAWTRDRPEQYF. DNA for the CDR3: TGTGCCTGGACCCGGGACAGGCCCGAGCAGTACTTC.

In this sample, this clone turned up a few times. V usage is TRBV29-1 and J usage is TRBJ2-3, with D possibly matching TRBD1 (6 bases). CDR1 SQVTM and CDR2 ANQGSEA come from the germline V gene. Trimming left V 2 bases short and J 3 bases short, with 9 bases between. This CDR3 contains 13 residues. The CDR3 bases are TGCAGCGTTGAAAGCACAGGGACAGATACGCAGTATTTT. This codes for CSVESTGTDTQYF.

The chain uses TRBV25-1 and TRBJ2-7, with D perhaps TRBD2 (7 bases). The CDR3 loop spans 17 amino acids. The V gene lost 1 base and the J gene lost 2 bases, with 18 bases spanning the gap. Germline loops: CDR1 MGHDK, CDR2 SYGVNS. CDR3 nucleotide sequence: TGTGCCAGCAGTGAATCCGGGGCAAGGGGGAGGGCCTACGAGCAGTACTTC. Its protein product is CASSESGARGRAYEQYF.

V is TRBV27 and J is TRBJ2-2, with 14 bases matching TRBD2. Trimming at V came to 5 bases and at J to 12 bases, leaving 8 bases not matched to a gene. This CDR3 spans 15 amino acids. Germline CDR1 and CDR2: MNHEY and SMNVEV (reference sequence). CDR3 amino acids: CASSASGTSGRKLFF. For the CDR3, the DNA is TGTGCCAGCAGTGCATCCGGGACTAGCGGGAGAAAGCTGTTTTTT.

The CDR3 region has the DNA TGTGCCAGCAGCTCAGGGGACTATAATTCACCCCTCCACTTT. It encodes CASSSGDYNSPLHF. The chain recombines TRBV14 with TRBJ1-6; a weak D match, TRBD1 (6 bases). CDR1 is SGHDN and CDR2 is FVKESK in the germline V gene. The CDR3 runs 14 residues. V was trimmed by 5 bases and J by 3 bases, leaving 8 bases between them.

This clone showed up just a few times. V and J are TRBV7-2 and TRBJ2-7; 16 positions match TRBD2. Germline CDR1 and CDR2: SGHTA and FQGNSA. This CDR3 contains 20 residues. V lost 0 bases to trimming and J lost 0 bases; unmatched junction nucleotides: 8. The CDR3 region is CASSLAWGGLAGGSSYEQYF. CDR3 DNA sequence: TGTGCCAGCAGCTTAGCTTGGGGGGGACTAGCGGGAGGGAGCTCCTACGAGCAGTACTTC.

V is TRBV10-3 and J is TRBJ1-5; D is possibly TRBD1 (5 bases). The CDR3 totals 17 residues. The germline V gene encodes CDR1 ENHRY and CDR2 SYGVKD. V was shortened by 2 bases and J by 0 bases, with 14 bases between the two germline ends. CDR3 bases: TGTGCCATCAGTGAGCCGAGTTTAGGGGTTAGCAATCAGCCCCAGCATTTT. It translates to CAISEPSLGVSNQPQHF.

This chain joins TRBV9 and TRBJ2-1, with TRBD2 matching 11 bases. This CDR3 contains 15 residues. With 10 bases clipped from V and 4 bases from J, the junction kept 10 bases outside the gene matches. In germline, CDR1 is SGDLS, CDR2 YYNGEE. CDR3 DNA: TGTGCCGGCAACTCCGGGACTAGCGGTTACAATGAGCAGTTCTTC. Translating it yields CAGNSGTSGYNEQFF.

This clone was observed a single time. This sequence joins TRBV28 and TRBJ1-2; D might be TRBD1 (6 bases). Germline lookup yields CDR1 MDHEN and CDR2 SYDVKM. The CDR3 is 14 amino acids. V was shortened by 6 bases and J by 3 bases, with 14 bases between the two germline ends. The CDR3: CASRGGGGYYGYTF. The CDR3 DNA is TGTGCCAGCAGGGGGGGCGGGGGCTACTATGGCTACACCTTC.

V usage is TRBV25-1 and J usage is TRBJ2-1; 11 nucleotides agree with TRBD2. The CDR3 runs to 14 residues. CDR1 and CDR2 (germline): MGHDK, SYGVNS. Unmatched junction bases numbered 8, after V lost 1 base and J lost 15 bases. CDR3 nucleotide sequence: TGTGCCAGCAGTGAATCGTTAGCGGGAGGGAGGCCGTTCTTC. Encoded protein: CASSESLAGGRPFF.

This CDR3 is CASRDRAPSLEAFF. CDR3 coding DNA: TGCGCCAGCAGAGACAGGGCCCCCAGTCTAGAAGCTTTCTTT. The gene calls are TRBV10-2 and TRBJ1-1; 7 bases align to TRBD1. The CDR3 spans 14 residues. CDR1 WSHSY and CDR2 SAAADI come from the germline V gene. The V and J ends lost 6 bases and 8 bases, in that order; junction bases with no gene match: 12.

V is TRBV6-6 and J is TRBJ2-5; 7 bases fit TRBD1. Germline lookup yields CDR1 MNHNY and CDR2 SVGAGI (reference sequence). The CDR3 extends over 14 amino acids. J gave up 2 bases and V 2 bases, and 2 bases lay outside the gene matches. This CDR3 is CASSYGRGQETQYF. As DNA, the CDR3 is TGTGCCAGCAGTTACGGCAGGGGGCAAGAGACCCAGTACTTC.

The gene calls are TRBV7-2 and TRBJ1-1, with D possibly matching TRBD1 (6 bases). The germline gives CDR1 SGHTA, CDR2 FQGNSA. The germline V and J ends were trimmed by 3 bases and 5 bases, with 16 bases remaining between them. The length of the CDR3 is 15 residues. The CDR3: CASSLESQGQTEAFF. The CDR3 DNA follows: TGTGCCAGCAGCTTGGAGTCCCAGGGGCAAACTGAAGCTTTCTTT.

The CDR3 sequence is CASSFDRGNTIYF. CDR3 DNA sequence: TGTGCCAGCAGCTTTGACAGGGGGAACACCATATATTTT. V usage is TRBV5-5 and J usage is TRBJ1-3; 9 bases are a match to TRBD1. The CDR3 length is 13 residues. Germline V gene lookup returns CDR1 SGHKS and CDR2 YYEKEE (reference sequence). With V trimmed by 2 bases and J by 7 bases, 1 base remained unmatched.